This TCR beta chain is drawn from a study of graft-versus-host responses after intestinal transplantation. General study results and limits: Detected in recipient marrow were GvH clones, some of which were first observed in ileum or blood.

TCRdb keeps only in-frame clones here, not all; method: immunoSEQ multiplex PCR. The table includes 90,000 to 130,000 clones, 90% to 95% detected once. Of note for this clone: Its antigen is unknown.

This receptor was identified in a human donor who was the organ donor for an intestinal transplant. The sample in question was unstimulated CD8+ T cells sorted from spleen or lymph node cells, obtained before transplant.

The CDR3 DNA sequence: TGTGCCATCAGTGAGGAGGCGGGAGGATCCTACGAGCAGTACTTC. This gives the protein CAISEEAGGSYEQYF. The chain carries TRBV10-3 and TRBJ2-7; 8 bases agree with TRBD2. V lost 2 bases and J lost 1; bases outside the gene matches: 4. The germline gives CDR1 ENHRY, CDR2 SYGVKD. This CDR3 region has 15 residues.